This TCR beta chain was sequenced for a study of T-cell memory formation after mild COVID-19. TCRdb independently ran MiXCR on the 5' RACE reads; one entry per CDR3 protein. The sample holds hundreds of thousands of distinct CDR3 sequences, 20% to 25% seen once. This CDR3 is 17 amino acids long. Trimming shortened V by 6 bases and J by 1 base, and 23 bases separated the two germline ends. The germline gives CDR1 DFQATT, CDR2 SNEGSKA (reference sequence). The sample comprised PBMCs or a T cell subset sorted from them (not recorded which). The chain recombines TRBV20-1 with TRBJ2-3; D possibly corresponds to TRBD1 (6 bases). This receptor was identified in an adult woman who had mild COVID-19 (a few samples of this study predate the infection). Cell type and time point are not known. The CDR3 DNA reads TGCAGTGCCTCCCATCCCCCAGGGGACAAGCGCACAGATACGCAGTATTTT. Its protein is CSASHPPGDKRTDTQYF.